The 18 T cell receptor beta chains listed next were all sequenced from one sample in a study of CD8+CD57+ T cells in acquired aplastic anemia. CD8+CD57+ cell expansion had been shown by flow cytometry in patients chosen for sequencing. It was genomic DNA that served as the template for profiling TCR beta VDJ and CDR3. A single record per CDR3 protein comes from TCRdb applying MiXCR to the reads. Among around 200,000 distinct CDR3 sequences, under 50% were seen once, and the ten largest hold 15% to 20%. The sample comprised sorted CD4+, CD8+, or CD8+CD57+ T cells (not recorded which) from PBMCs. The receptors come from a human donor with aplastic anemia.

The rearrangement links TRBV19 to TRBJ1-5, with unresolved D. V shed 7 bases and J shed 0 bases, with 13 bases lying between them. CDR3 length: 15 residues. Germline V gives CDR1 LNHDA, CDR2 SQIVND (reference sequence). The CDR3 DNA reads TGTGCCAGTATGAGGGCCGAGAGTAGCAATCAGCCCCAGCATTTT. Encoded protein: CASMRAESSNQPQHF.

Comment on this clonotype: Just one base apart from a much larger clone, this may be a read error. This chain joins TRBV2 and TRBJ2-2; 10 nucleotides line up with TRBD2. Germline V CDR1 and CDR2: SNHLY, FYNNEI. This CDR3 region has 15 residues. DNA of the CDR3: TGTGCCAGCAGAAGCGGGGGGGCCGCGGGCGGGGAGCTGCTTTTT. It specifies CASRSGGAAGGELLF.

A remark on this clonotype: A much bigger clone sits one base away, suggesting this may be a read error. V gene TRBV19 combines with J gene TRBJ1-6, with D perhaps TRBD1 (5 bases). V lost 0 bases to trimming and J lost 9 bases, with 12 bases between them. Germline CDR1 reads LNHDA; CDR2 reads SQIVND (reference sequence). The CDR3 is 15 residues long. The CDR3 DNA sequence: TGTGCCAGTAGTATAGACGGGGGTGAAGTTTCACCCCTCCACTTT. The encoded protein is CASSIDGGEVSPLHF.

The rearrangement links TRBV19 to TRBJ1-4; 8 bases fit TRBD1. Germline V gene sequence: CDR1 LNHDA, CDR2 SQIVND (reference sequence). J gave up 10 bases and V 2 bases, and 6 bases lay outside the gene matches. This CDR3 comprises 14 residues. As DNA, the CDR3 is TGTGCCAGTAGTATACAGCAGGGGGCGCGAAAACTGTTTTTT. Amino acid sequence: CASSIQQGARKLFF.

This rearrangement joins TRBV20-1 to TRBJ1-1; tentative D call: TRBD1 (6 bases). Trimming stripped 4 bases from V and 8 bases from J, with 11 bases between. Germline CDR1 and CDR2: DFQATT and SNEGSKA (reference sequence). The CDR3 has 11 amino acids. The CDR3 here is CSAIPTGEAFF. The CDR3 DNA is TGCAGTGCTATTCCGACAGGAGAAGCTTTCTTT.

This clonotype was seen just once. CDR3 in DNA: TGTGCCAGCAGTGGGGGGGGGCGAGAGCAGTACTTC. This codes for CASSGGGREQYF. The V and J genes are TRBV2 and TRBJ2-7; TRBD2 is a possible D gene (7 bases). CDR1 is SNHLY, CDR2 FYNNEI, per germline. Trimming took 4 bases from V and 7 from J, leaving 11 bases between them. The CDR3 sequence is 12 residues long.

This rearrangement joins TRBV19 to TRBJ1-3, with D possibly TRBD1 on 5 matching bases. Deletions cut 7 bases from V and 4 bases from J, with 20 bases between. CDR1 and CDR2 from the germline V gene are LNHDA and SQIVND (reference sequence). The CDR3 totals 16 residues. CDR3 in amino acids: CASTKRTAGRGNTIYF. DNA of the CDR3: TGTGCCAGTACGAAACGGACGGCGGGACGAGGAAACACCATATATTTT.

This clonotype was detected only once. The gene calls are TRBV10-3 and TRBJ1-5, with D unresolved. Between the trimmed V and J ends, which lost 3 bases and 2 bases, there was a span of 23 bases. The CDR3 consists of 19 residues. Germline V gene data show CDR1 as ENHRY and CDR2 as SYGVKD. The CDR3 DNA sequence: TGTGCCATCAGTGAAGCGCAACGCGGTAGAACTGGGGGCAATCAGCCCCAGCATTTT. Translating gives CAISEAQRGRTGGNQPQHF.

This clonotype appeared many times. The CDR3 bases are TGTGCCAGCAGCTTAGACCGGGATCAGCCCCAGCATTTT. Amino acids: CASSLDRDQPQHF. This chain connects TRBV11-2 to TRBJ1-5; D call uncertain. The germline V and J ends were trimmed by 0 bases and 5 bases, with 5 bases remaining between them. This CDR3 is built from 13 residues. CDR1 and CDR2 (germline): SGHAT, FQNNGV.

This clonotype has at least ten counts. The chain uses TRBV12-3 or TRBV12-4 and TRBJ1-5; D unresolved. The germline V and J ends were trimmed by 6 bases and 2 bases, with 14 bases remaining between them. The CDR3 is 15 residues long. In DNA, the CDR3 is TGTGCCAGCAGCGAACGGGGTTTCGGCAATCAGCCCCAGCATTTT. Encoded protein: CASSERGFGNQPQHF.

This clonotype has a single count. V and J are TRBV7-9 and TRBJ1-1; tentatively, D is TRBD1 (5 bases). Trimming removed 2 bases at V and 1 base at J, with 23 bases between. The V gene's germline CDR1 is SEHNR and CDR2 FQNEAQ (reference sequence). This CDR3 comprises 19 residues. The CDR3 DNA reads TGTGCCAGCAGCTTAAGACGGGCGCTAGCGGGGCGTTCGAACACTGAAGCTTTCTTT. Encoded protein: CASSLRRALAGRSNTEAFF.

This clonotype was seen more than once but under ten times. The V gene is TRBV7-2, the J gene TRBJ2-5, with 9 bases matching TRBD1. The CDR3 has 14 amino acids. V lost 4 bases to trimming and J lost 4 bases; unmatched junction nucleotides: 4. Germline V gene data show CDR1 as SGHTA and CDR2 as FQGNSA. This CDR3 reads CASSSDRGGETQYF. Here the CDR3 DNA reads TGTGCCAGCAGCTCAGACAGGGGGGGAGAGACCCAGTACTTC.

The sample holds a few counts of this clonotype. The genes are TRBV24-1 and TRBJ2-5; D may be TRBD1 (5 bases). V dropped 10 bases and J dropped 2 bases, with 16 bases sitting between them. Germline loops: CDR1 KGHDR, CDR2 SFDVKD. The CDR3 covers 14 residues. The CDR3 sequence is CATPQGPGQETQYF. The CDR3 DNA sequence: TGTGCCACTCCGCAGGGTCCCGGACAAGAGACCCAGTACTTC.

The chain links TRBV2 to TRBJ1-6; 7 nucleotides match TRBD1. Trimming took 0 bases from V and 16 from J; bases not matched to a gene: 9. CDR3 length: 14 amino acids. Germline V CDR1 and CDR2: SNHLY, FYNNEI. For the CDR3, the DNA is TGTGCCAGCAGTGAAGCGCCGGGACAGCTAAGACTCCACTTT. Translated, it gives CASSEAPGQLRLHF. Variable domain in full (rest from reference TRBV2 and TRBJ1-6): EPEVTQTPSHQVTQMGQEVILRCVPISNHLYFYWYRQILGQKVEFLVSFYNNEISEKSEIFDDQFSVERPDGSNFTLKIRSTKLEDSAMYFCASSEAPGQLRLHFGNGTRLTVT.

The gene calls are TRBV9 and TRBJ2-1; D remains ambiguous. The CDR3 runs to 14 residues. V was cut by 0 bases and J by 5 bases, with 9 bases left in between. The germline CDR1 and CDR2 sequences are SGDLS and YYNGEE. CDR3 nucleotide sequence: TGTGCCAGCAGCGTAGTAGGTACAGACAATGAGCAGTTCTTC. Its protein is CASSVVGTDNEQFF. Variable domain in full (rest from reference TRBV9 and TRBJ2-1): DSGVTQTPKHLITATGQRVTLRCSPRSGDLSVYWYQQSLDQGLQFLIQYYNGEERAKGNILERFSAQQFPDLHSELNLSSLELGDSALYFCASSVVGTDNEQFFGPGTRLTVL.

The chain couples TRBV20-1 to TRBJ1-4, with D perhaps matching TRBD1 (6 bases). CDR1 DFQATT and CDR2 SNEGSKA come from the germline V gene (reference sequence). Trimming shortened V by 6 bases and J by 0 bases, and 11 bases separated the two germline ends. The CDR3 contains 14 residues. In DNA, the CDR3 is TGCAGTGCCACCGGACAGTCAACTAATGAAAAACTGTTTTTT. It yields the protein CSATGQSTNEKLFF.

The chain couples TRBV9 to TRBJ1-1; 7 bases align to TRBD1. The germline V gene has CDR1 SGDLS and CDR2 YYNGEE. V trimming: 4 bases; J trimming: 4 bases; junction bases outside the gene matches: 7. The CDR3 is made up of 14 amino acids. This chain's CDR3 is CASSPMTGRTEAFF. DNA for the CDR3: TGTGCCAGCAGCCCCATGACAGGGCGCACTGAAGCTTTCTTT.

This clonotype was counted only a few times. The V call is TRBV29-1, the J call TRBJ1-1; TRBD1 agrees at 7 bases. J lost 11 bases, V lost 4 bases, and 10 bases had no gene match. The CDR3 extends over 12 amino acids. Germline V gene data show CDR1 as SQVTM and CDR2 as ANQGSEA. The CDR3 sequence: CSVVVGGEGAFF. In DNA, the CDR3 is TGCAGCGTTGTGGTAGGGGGCGAAGGCGCTTTCTTT.